Below are 2 T cell receptor beta chains sequenced from a single sample in a study of cytomegalovirus exposure and HLA in healthy donors (dated by TCRdb to 2016 to 2017). Receptor amplification or capture employed the immunoSEQ multiplex PCR assay. For the multiplex PCR, a mixture combining 60 forward primers for TCR Vbeta segments and 13 reverse primers for TCR Jbeta segments was used. TCRdb provides this immuneACCESS table in a form limited to in-frame rearrangements. Some clones are lacking; in checked studies, under half of them reflect an unresolved V gene, and why the rest are absent is not known. Recorded for this sample are approximately 120,000 clones; over 65% of them occurred a single time. The top ten clones comprise about 1.9% of the sample. Material for sequencing was PBMCs. The source is a man aged 50-60 years in good health and CMV-seronegative.

Notes on this clone: The same CDR3 can be traced to other DNA sequences in this sample. V usage is TRBV7-8 and J usage is TRBJ2-7; 9 bases are shared with TRBD2. In germline, CDR1 is SGHVS, CDR2 FQNEAQ. J gave up 2 bases and V 1 base, and 6 bases lay outside the gene matches. The CDR3 consists of 16 residues. This CDR3 is CASSLGSGGPAYEQYV. The CDR3 DNA reads as TGTGCCAGCAGCTTAGGGAGCGGGGGGCCGGCCTACGAGCAGTACGTC.

This chain links TRBV30 with TRBJ1-6, with no clear D. V was pared by 4 bases and J by 8 bases, with 15 bases between. The germline gives CDR1 GTSNPN, CDR2 SVGIG (reference sequence). The length of the CDR3 is 14 residues. The CDR3 loop reads CAWTSYSSYSPLHF. CDR3 coding DNA: TGTGCCTGGACCAGCTACAGCTCTTATTCACCCCTCCACTTT.